The clone carrying this TCR beta chain was recorded only once. This record belongs to a study of control samples from healthy donors and cancer patients. The CDR3 runs 16 residues. Produced via immunoSEQ multiplex PCR; TCRdb's table is partial and in-frame only. Counted here are some 210,000 clones, about 90% occurring once; the ten biggest clones make up around 1.9%. This TCR derives from a young man in good health. This chain links TRBV21-1 with TRBJ2-3; TRBD1 reflects the table's D call only, with no check against the DNA. TRBV21-1 is a known pseudogene. Sequencing was done on a sample of blood. The CDR3 sequence: CASSKRYRGLTDTQYF. The CDR3 DNA reads as TGTGCCAGCAGCAAAAGGTACAGGGGGCTTACAGATACGCAGTATTTT.